This is a list of T cell receptor beta chains from one sample in a study of T cells in Graves' hyperthyroidism and ophthalmopathy. A single record per CDR3 protein comes from TCRdb applying MiXCR to the multiplex PCR reads. The sample has hundreds of thousands of distinct CDR3 sequences, 22% seen once. Sequencing input: blood. These receptor sequences come from a man aged 30-40 years with Graves' ophthalmopathy. Both conserved end residues are part of each CDR3. The D gene is left open where the match is weak. Clone size is shown for a subset of rows, as once, few, many or a class of expanded clone.

D: -
V: TRBV12-3/TRBV12-4
size: many
J: TRBJ2-1
DNA: TGTGCCAGCACTCCGGGACTGGGAATTGAGAATGAGCAGTTCTTC
CDR3: CASTPGLGIENEQFF

D: TRBD1
V: TRBV6-1
size: few
J: TRBJ1-6
DNA: TGTGCCAGCAGTGAAGCGTTTGACAGGGGTTCACCCCTCCACTTT
CDR3: CASSEAFDRGSPLHF

D: -
V: TRBV9
size: many
J: TRBJ2-7
DNA: TGTGCCAGCAGCGTAGGCGAAGGGACCTACGAGCAGTACTTC
CDR3: CASSVGEGTYEQYF

D: -
V: TRBV5-6
size: few
J: TRBJ1-4
DNA: TGTGCCAGCAGCTTCGGAAATGAAAAACTGTTTTTT
CDR3: CASSFGNEKLFF

D: -
V: TRBV25-1
size: few
J: TRBJ2-2
DNA: TGTGCCAGCAACGGGGCTAACACCGGGGAGCTGTTTTTT
CDR3: CASNGANTGELFF

D: TRBD2
V: TRBV7-3
size: many
J: TRBJ2-1
DNA: TGTGCCAGCAGCTTAGCGGGAGGGACCAATGAGCAGTTCTTC
CDR3: CASSLAGGTNEQFF

D: -
V: TRBV7-3
size: many
J: TRBJ1-1
DNA: TGTGCCAGCAGCCCGGACGGGGTCCTCGGGAACACTGAAGCTTTCTTT
CDR3: CASSPDGVLGNTEAFF

D: -
V: TRBV20-1
size: few
J: TRBJ2-7
DNA: TGCAGTGCTAGAGATCGGCGGGACTCCTACGAGCAGTACTTC
CDR3: CSARDRRDSYEQYF

D: -
V: TRBV4-1
size: many
J: TRBJ1-1
DNA: TGCGCCAGCAGCCAGAGGACCTCCGCGGACACTGAAGCTTTCTTT
CDR3: CASSQRTSADTEAFF

D: TRBD2
V: TRBV3-1
size: many
J: TRBJ2-3
DNA: TGTGCCAGCAGCCAAGACTCGGCGGGAGGGGATACGCAGTATTTT
CDR3: CASSQDSAGGDTQYF

D: -
V: TRBV25-1
size: few
J: TRBJ1-1
DNA: TGTGCCAGCAGTGTATACAGGATCCTGACTCCCACCCGTTTTAACGCTGAAGCTTTCTTT
CDR3: CASSVYRILTPTRFNAEAFF

D: TRBD1
V: TRBV29-1
size: few
J: TRBJ2-7
DNA: TGCAGCGTCTCGACAGGGGGAGTCTACGAGCAGTACTTC
CDR3: CSVSTGGVYEQYF

D: TRBD1
V: TRBV7-2
size: -
J: TRBJ2-2
DNA: TGTGCCAGCAGCTTAGACAGGGGGAGGTTTAACACCGGGGAGCTGTTTTTT
CDR3: CASSLDRGRFNTGELFF

D: TRBD1
V: TRBV5-1
size: few
J: TRBJ2-6
DNA: TGCGCCAGCAGCTACTGGACAGGAACCAACTCTGGGGCCAACGTCCTGACTTTC
CDR3: CASSYWTGTNSGANVLTF

D: TRBD2
V: TRBV5-5
size: -
J: TRBJ2-3
DNA: TGTGCCAGCAGCCTGCCACTTAGCGGGAGAGCAGATACGCAGTATTTT
CDR3: CASSLPLSGRADTQYF

D: TRBD1
V: TRBV12-3/TRBV12-4
size: few
J: TRBJ2-4
DNA: TGTGCCAGCACCTTTTACCCGGGACAGGGAAAGGAAAACATTCAGTACTTC
CDR3: CASTFYPGQGKENIQYF

D: TRBD2
V: TRBV11-2
size: -
J: TRBJ2-1
DNA: TGTGCCAGCAGCTTAGTAGCGGGAGGGATGGTAAATGAGCAGTTCTTC
CDR3: CASSLVAGGMVNEQFF

D: -
V: TRBV28
size: few
J: TRBJ2-4
DNA: TGTGCCAGCAGTCGACAGGCTATGGGGAACATTCAGTACTTC
CDR3: CASSRQAMGNIQYF

D: -
V: TRBV10-2
size: -
J: TRBJ2-6
DNA: TGCGCCAGCAGTGACCGGGGAACAGGGGCCAACGTCCTGACTTTC
CDR3: CASSDRGTGANVLTF

D: TRBD1
V: TRBV11-3
size: few
J: TRBJ1-2
DNA: TGTGCCAGCAGCCAGACAGGGTTCTATGGCTACACCTTC
CDR3: CASSQTGFYGYTF

D: -
V: TRBV4-2
size: -
J: TRBJ2-6
DNA: TGTGCCAGCAGCCCTGTGATGTCGTCGGCCGGGGGGGCCAACGTCCTGACTTTC
CDR3: CASSPVMSSAGGANVLTF

D: -
V: TRBV7-3
size: -
J: TRBJ2-2
DNA: TGTGCCAGCAGCTTAGCCAGGACGAACACCGGGGAGCTGTTTTTT
CDR3: CASSLARTNTGELFF

D: -
V: TRBV7-3
size: -
J: TRBJ2-6
DNA: TGTGCCAGCAGCCTGACCCCTCTGTCTGGGGCCAACGTCCTGACTTTC
CDR3: CASSLTPLSGANVLTF

D: -
V: TRBV10-3
size: many
J: TRBJ1-1
DNA: TGTGCCATCAGGCCCGTCGGGGGGCAGGTCGGGAACACTGAAGCTTTCTTT
CDR3: CAIRPVGGQVGNTEAFF

D: -
V: TRBV13
size: few
J: TRBJ2-1
DNA: TGTGCCAGCAGCTTCACTTACAATGAGCAGTTCTTC
CDR3: CASSFTYNEQFF

D: TRBD2
V: TRBV27
size: -
J: TRBJ2-4
DNA: TGTGCCAGCAGTCCCCGTTTTCGGGAGGGCGGAAACATTCAGTACTTC
CDR3: CASSPRFREGGNIQYF

D: TRBD2
V: TRBV30
size: -
J: TRBJ2-7
DNA: TGTGCCTGGAGTGTAAGGCCTAGCGGCAATCGACGCCTCTACGAGCAGTACTTC
CDR3: CAWSVRPSGNRRLYEQYF

D: -
V: TRBV28
size: -
J: TRBJ1-2
DNA: TGTGCCAGCAGTCCTCTCTCCGGGACACCAAAAAACTATGGCTACACCTTC
CDR3: CASSPLSGTPKNYGYTF